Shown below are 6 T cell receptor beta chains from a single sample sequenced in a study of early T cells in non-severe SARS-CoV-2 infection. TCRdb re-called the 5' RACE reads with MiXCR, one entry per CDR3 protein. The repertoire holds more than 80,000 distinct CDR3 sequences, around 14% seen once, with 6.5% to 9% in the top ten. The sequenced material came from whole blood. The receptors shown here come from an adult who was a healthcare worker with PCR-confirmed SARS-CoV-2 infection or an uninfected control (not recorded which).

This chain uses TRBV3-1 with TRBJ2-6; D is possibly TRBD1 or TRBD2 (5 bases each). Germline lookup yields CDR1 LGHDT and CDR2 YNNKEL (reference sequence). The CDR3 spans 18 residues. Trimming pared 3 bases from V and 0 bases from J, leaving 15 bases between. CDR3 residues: CASSQGAGSHSGANVLTF. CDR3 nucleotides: TGTGCCAGCAGCCAGGGAGCAGGGTCCCACTCTGGGGCCAACGTCCTGACTTTC.

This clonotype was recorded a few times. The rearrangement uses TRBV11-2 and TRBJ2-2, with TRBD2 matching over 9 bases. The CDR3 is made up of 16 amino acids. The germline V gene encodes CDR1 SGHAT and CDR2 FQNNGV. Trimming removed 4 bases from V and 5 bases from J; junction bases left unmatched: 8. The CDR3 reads CASSSLAGVDTGELFF. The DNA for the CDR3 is TGTGCCAGCAGCTCGTTAGCGGGAGTCGATACCGGGGAGCTGTTTTTT.

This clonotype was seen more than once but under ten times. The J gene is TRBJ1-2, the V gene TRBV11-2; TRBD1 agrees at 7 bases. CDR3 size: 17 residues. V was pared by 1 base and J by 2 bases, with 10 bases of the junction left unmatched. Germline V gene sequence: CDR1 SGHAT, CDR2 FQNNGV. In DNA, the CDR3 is TGTGCCAGCAGCTTAGCCCCCAGGGGGAGGACCAACTATGGCTACACCTTC. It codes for CASSLAPRGRTNYGYTF.

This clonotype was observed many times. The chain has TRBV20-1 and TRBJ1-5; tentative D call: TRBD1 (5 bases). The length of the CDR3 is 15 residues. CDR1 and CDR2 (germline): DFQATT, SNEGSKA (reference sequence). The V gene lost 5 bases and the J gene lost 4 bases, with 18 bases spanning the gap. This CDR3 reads CSAGVRDGINQPQHF. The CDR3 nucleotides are TGCAGTGCTGGAGTACGGGACGGAATTAATCAGCCCCAGCATTTT.

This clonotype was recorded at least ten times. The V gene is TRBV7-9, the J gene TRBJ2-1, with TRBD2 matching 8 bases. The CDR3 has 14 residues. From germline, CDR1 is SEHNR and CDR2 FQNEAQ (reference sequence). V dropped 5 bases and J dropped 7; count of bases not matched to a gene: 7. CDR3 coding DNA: TGTGCCAGCAGCGCGACGGGACTAGTTAATGAGCAGTTCTTC. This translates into CASSATGLVNEQFF.

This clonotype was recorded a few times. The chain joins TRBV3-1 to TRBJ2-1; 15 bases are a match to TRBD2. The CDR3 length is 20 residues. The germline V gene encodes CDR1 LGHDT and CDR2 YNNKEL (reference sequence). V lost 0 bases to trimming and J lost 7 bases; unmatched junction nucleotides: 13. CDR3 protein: CASSQDQGTSGRPGGNEQFF. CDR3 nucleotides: TGTGCCAGCAGCCAAGATCAAGGGACTAGCGGGAGGCCAGGGGGGAATGAGCAGTTCTTC.